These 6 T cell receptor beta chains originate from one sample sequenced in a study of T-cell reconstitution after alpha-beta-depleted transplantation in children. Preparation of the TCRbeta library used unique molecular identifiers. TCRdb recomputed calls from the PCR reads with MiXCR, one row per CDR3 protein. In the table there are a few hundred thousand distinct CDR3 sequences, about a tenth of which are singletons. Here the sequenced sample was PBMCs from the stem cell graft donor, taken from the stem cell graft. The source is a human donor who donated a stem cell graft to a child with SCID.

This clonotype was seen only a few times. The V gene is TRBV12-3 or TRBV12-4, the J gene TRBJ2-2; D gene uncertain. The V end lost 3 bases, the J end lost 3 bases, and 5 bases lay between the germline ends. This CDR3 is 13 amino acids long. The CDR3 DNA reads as TGTGCCAGCAGTTTGACCTACACCGGGGAGCTGTTTTTT. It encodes CASSLTYTGELFF.

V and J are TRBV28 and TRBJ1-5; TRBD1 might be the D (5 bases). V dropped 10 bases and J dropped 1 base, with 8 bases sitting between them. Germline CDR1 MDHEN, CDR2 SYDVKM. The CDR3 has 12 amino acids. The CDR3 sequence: CATWGSNQPQHF. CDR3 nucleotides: TGTGCCACCTGGGGGAGCAATCAGCCCCAGCATTTT.

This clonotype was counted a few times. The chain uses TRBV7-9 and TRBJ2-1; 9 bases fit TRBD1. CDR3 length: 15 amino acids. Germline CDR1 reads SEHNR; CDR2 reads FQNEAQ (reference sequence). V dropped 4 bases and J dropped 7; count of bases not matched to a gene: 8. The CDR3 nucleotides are TGTGCCAGCAGCTCCCCGGGACAGGGCATTAATGAGCAGTTCTTC. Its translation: CASSSPGQGINEQFF. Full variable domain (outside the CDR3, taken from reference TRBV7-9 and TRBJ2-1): DTGVSQNPRHKITKRGQNVTFRCDPISEHNRLYWYRQTLGQGPEFLTYFQNEAQLEKSRLLSDRFSAERPKGSFSTLEIQRTEQGDSAMYLCASSSPGQGINEQFFGPGTRLTVL.

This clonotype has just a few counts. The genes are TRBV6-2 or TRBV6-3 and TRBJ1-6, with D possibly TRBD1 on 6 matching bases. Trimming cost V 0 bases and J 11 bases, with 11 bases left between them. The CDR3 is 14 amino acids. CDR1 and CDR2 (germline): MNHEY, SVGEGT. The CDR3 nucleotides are TGTGCCAGCAGTTACTCCAGGGGCATAACACCCCTCCACTTT. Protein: CASSYSRGITPLHF.

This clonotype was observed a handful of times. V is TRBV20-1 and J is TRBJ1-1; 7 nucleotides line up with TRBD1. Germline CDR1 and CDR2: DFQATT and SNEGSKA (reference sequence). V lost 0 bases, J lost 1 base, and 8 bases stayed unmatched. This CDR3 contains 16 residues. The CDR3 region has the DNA TGCAGTGCTAGAGATAACGGGGACAGCAAGAACACTGAAGCTTTCTTT. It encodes CSARDNGDSKNTEAFF.

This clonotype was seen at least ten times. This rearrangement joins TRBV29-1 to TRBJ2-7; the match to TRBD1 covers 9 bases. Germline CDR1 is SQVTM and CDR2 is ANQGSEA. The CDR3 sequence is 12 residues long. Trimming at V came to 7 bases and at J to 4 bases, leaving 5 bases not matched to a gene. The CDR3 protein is CSAGQGLYEQYF. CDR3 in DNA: TGCAGCGCGGGACAGGGATTGTACGAGCAGTACTTC.